This T cell receptor (beta chain) was identified during a study of cytomegalovirus exposure and HLA in healthy donors (dated by TCRdb to the late 2010s). At the level of the whole study: An earlier analysis of some 500 of the donors reported roughly 270 Gb of sequence data and more than 90 million unique TCR beta sequences from roughly 180 million T cells. An early release that covered around 590 HLA-typed donors contained about 300 gigabases of sequencing data and tens of millions of unique TCR sequences. A later genetic analysis took genome-wide SNP genotypes for about 65% of the 666 donors and used that subset as a discovery cohort. All discovery cohort repertoires had been generated on a single sequencing platform. Besides the first cohort of 500 to 700 subjects, a separate validation cohort made up of 120 different subjects was used. Typing coverage differed by locus: A, B, C, DRB1 and DQB1 were typed in about 620-630 donors, DQA1 in 500 to 550, DPA1 in 600 to 610, and DPB1 in 450 to 490. HLA typing included class I and class II loci at four-digit resolution. Across around 400 genotyped donors of the cohort, an average of approximately 200,000 unique TCR beta nucleotide sequences per donor were sequenced, and 15% to 20% of those sequences were non-productive. The study aimed to test whether signatures of past pathogen exposure could be identified by cataloging public T cell receptors. High-throughput TCR immunosequencing, statistical association of individual TCRs with disease status, and machine learning were combined to predict cytomegalovirus infection status. An earlier analysis of fewer than 750 of the donors used high-throughput TCR beta sequencing to judge whether each TCR beta V gene segment behaved as functional or pseudogenic. Of the roughly 430 genotyped donors, roughly 80% fell in the genetic ancestry cluster associated with self-reported Caucasian donors. In the later analysis, no new phenotypic data were used to find candidate immune exposures; instead, reliance was placed on TCR beta sequences and their occurrence across donors. To study patterns of TCR occurrence, a later analysis re-analyzed previously published TCR beta repertoires from 666 donors and added high-resolution HLA genotyping. Alongside the repertoire data, information on donor age, sex, ethnicity and CMV serostatus was compiled. About five DR-DQ haplotypes were treated as single units for association and clustering because of strong linkage in the cohort. The study profiled the T cell repertoires of more than 500 subjects by immunosequencing and related them to cytomegalovirus serostatus.

On this clone: What antigen it recognizes has not been identified. No much larger clone exists at a distance of one base, and base qualities are not known.

In total, roughly 670 healthy bone marrow donors made up the cohort. At the time of sampling, all cohort members were nominally healthy, though unrecorded immune exposures were likely present. The donor tested CMV seronegative and was one of the 352 seronegative cohort members. A peripheral blood sample was provided by each donor, and peripheral blood mononuclear cells were used for TCR beta sequencing. The Qiagen DNeasy Blood Extraction Kit was used to extract genomic DNA from the blood cell samples. Library prep was done by the immunoSEQ multiplex PCR assay. For the multiplex PCR, a mixture combining 60 forward primers for TCR Vbeta segments and 13 reverse primers for TCR Jbeta segments was used. The CDR3 region of rearranged TCR beta genes was amplified from genomic DNA by a multiplex PCR assay. On the Illumina HiSeq System, the amplified TCR beta libraries were sequenced as 87-base-pair reads. For the original study's pipeline: In a later analysis, around 80 million unique TCR beta chains were counted across the roughly 670 repertoires, and roughly 10 million of these chains were shared by at least two donors. A nearest-neighbor algorithm error-corrected the raw reads and collapsed the reads into unique sequences, merging closely related sequences to remove PCR and sequencing errors. V, D and J gene segments were assigned by aligning CDR3 sequences to IMGT reference sequences. For a sequence to be retained, at least a six-nucleotide match to both a V gene segment and a J gene segment was required. Rearrangements were classified as productive when the CDR3 lacked stop codons and remained in frame with V and J, and all other rearrangements were classified as non-productive. CDR3 was defined by IMGT convention, running from the second conserved V-encoded cysteine to the conserved J-encoded phenylalanine. The earlier analysis of 500 to 600 of the donors excluded sequences that lacked an unambiguous match to a single V gene segment. An earlier analysis of 587 of the donors called V segments functional above 56.7% productive rearrangements and segregating when the between-donor standard deviation exceeded 5%. A statistical classification framework was developed to diagnose cytomegalovirus status using the catalog of TCR beta chain sequences. In a later analysis, V and J genes were assigned by comparing TCR nucleotide sequences against IMGT/GENE-DB human TR gene sequences. Using the TCRdist pipeline, a later analysis assigned CDR3 sequences along with most-parsimonious VDJ recombination scenarios. In a later analysis, each TCR beta chain was defined by its CDR3 amino acid sequence together with its V-gene family, and reads without a unique V-gene family were excluded. In a later analysis, 500 to 700 highly shared, low-generation-probability nucleotide sequences were removed to address suspected cross-contamination and a sequencing artifact. In a later analysis, a clonal expansion index was calculated for each public chain from normalized within-repertoire ranks of inferred template counts. Generation probabilities in a later analysis came from a VDJ recombination model fitted to out-of-frame rearrangements, and those results were checked against IGoR. In a later analysis, hypergeometric tests were used to score TCR-TCR, TCR-HLA and TCR-CMV co-occurrence, with a repertoire-size bias correction applied to TCR pairs. To estimate false discovery rates, a later analysis permuted the HLA or CMV assignments 20 times. In a later analysis, co-occurring TCRs were grouped with DBSCAN, and TCRdist sequence similarity was added when clustering was performed within HLA-allele-positive subsets. Repertoires with fewer than 30,000 or more than 120,000 public chains, plus five repertoires with anomalous nucleotide sharing, were excluded from co-occurrence clustering. TCRdb limited this immuneACCESS table to in-frame rearrangements with V and J called. A share of clones is missing; checked studies link under half to unresolved V genes, and the rest is unexplained. The D gene and trimming were derived from the DNA, and the V and J assignments and clone size from that table. This sample is represented by approximately 150,000 clones; 70% to 85% of them were singletons. The ten largest clones represent under 2.5% of the sample.

V is pared back by 0 bases and J by 0 bases, with 9 bases lying between the germline termini. Inclusive of the bounding cysteine and phenylalanine, the CDR3 is 16 residues long. The read is trimmed to its CDR3 DNA, 48 bases read in frame from base 1. The germline V gene gives CDR1 as SGHTA and CDR2 as FQGNSA. Study-level results and caveats: Assigning TCR associations to individual alleles was difficult when HLA alleles, especially DR and DQ, strongly co-occurred. It was suggested by the authors that the approach could potentially be generalized to other disease states and immunological phenotypes. In both the original and validation cohorts, the classifier was reported to diagnose cytomegalovirus status with high specificity and sensitivity. In a later analysis, most CMV-associated TCR beta chains were found to appear HLA-restricted, with HLA associations seemingly driven largely by CMV exposure. The study listed 164 TCR beta chains as associated with cytomegalovirus. In vitro tests confirmed that a few of the cytomegalovirus-associated TCR beta chains recognize cytomegalovirus antigens. This cohort had only TCR beta chains sequenced, and the lack of alpha or paired-chain data limited which features could be detected. A later genetic analysis reported fewer N-insertions in productive TCRs among donors in an Asian-associated ancestry cluster than the roughly 670-donor mean. While some public TCRs were present in many individuals, most TCR sequences turned up only very rarely across donors. CMV serostatus was the only immune exposure information available for the cohort. Correlated functional status among segregating V segments might reflect linkage disequilibrium, but an unknown experimental factor could not be ruled out. Sequencing depth was assumed to be roughly uniform across donors in the presence/absence analyses, though that assumption may not hold. Some IMGT-functional V segments, including TRBV6-2 and TRBV6-3, could not be distinguished by the 87-base-pair reads and were therefore excluded. The earlier analysis of 450 to 700 of the donors excluded roughly 17 rarely observed V segments, including chromosome 9 orphons, because counts were too low. An association between a missense DCLRE1C variant and V-gene and J-gene trimming of TCR beta chains was found in a later genetic analysis and replicated in an independent cohort. Because HLA typing was unavailable for some donors at each locus, only the typed subset was used in association tests. A group of highly shared sequence variants was considered likely to be a technical artifact of the sequencing pipeline. A further reported finding was that TCR beta sequences accurately predicted the HLA-A and HLA-B alleles for most subjects in the first cohort. In a later analysis, TCR association rates were found to vary across HLA loci, with the most associated TCRs seen for DRB1 alleles and the fewest for HLA-C alleles. At a false discovery rate of 0.05, a later analysis linked fewer than 20,000 TCR beta sequences to specific HLA alleles. An earlier analysis of some 560 of the donors showed that most TCR beta V segments appeared in productive rearrangements either about 87% or about 30% of the time, which broadly matched IMGT annotations. Compared with equally common non-associated chains, HLA-associated TCR beta chains in a later analysis were more clonally expanded and had lower generation probabilities. Several of the top co-occurrence clusters appeared to be linked to parvovirus B19, influenza, CMV and Epstein-Barr virus, according to a later analysis.

This TCR was sampled from a man aged 35-49 years in good health and CMV-seronegative. The specimen sequenced was PBMCs. The V and J genes are TRBV7-2 and TRBJ1-5; a tentative D call is TRBD1 (5 bases match). The CDR3 protein: CASSLATAHSNQPQHF. The DNA sequence is as follows: TGTGCCAGCAGCTTAGCGACAGCTCATAGCAATCAGCCCCAGCATTTT.